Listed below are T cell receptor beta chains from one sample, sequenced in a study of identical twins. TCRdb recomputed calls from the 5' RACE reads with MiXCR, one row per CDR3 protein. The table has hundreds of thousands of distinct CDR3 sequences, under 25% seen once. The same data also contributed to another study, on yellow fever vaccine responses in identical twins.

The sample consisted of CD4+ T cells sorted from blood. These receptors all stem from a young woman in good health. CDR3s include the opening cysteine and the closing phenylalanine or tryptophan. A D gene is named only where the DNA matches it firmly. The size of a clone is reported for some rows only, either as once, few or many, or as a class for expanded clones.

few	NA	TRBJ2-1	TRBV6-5	TGTGCCAGCAGTTACTCGCCAAACAATGAGCAGTTCTTC	CASSYSPNNEQFF
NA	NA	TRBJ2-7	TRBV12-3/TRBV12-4	TGTGCCAGCAGTTTATTGTTGGGCACCTCCTACGAGCAGTACTTC	CASSLLLGTSYEQYF
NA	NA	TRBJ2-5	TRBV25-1	TGTGCCAGCAGTGAATTCACCCAGCGGGAGACCCAGTACTTC	CASSEFTQRETQYF
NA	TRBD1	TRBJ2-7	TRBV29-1	TGCAGCGTTCAGTGGACAGGGAACTCCTACGAGCAGTACTTC	CSVQWTGNSYEQYF
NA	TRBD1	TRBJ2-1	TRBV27	TGTGCCAGCCAGCCCCTTGGGACAGGGGGTTTAGTACTCTTC	CASQPLGTGGLVLF
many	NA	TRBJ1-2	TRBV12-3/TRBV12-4	TGTGCCAGCAGTTCCGGCCGAGGCTACACCTTC	CASSSGRGYTF
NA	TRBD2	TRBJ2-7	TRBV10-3	TGTGCCATCAGTGAGCCCGCCCGGTACGGGAGGGCCGGAGAGCAGTACTTC	CAISEPARYGRAGEQYF
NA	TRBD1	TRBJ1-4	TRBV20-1	TGCAGTGCTAGGACAGGGGTGGCTAATGAAAAACTGTTTTTT	CSARTGVANEKLFF
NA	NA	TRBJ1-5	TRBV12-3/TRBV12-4	TGTGCCAGCAGCCCTGGGCGAAGGGGTGGTCAGCCCCAGCATTTT	CASSPGRRGGQPQHF
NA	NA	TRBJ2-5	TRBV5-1	TGCGCCAGCAGCTTGGTGCCTCAGGGAGGAGGAGAGACCCAGTACTTC	CASSLVPQGGGETQYF
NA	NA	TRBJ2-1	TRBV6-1	TGTGCCAGCAGGGCCGGGCCCCAAGAATGGAATGAGCAGTTCTTC	CASRAGPQEWNEQFF
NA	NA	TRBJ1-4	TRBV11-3	TGTGCCAGCAGCCGCCAGCAAAATGAAAAACTGTTTTTT	CASSRQQNEKLFF
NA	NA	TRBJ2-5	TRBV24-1	TGTGCCACCAGTGACAGTTGGACGGAAGAGACCCAGTACTTC	CATSDSWTEETQYF
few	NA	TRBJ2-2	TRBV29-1	TGCAGCGTTGAGAGAACAGGGTTGGCCGGGGAGCTGTTTTTT	CSVERTGLAGELFF
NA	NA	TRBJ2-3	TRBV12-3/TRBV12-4	TGTGCCAGCAGTTTAGCGCTAGGAGGGGTCCTCACAGATACGCAGTATTTT	CASSLALGGVLTDTQYF
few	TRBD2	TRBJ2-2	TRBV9	TGTGCCAGCAGCCCCAGAGCCGGGACTAGCGGCCCCCTGAACACCGGGGAGCTGTTTTTT	CASSPRAGTSGPLNTGELFF
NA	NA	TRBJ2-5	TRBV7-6	TGTGCCAGCAGCATACAGAACCAAGAGACCCAGTACTTC	CASSIQNQETQYF
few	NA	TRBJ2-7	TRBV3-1	TGTGCCAGCAGCCAAGAGGTTGTTTCCTACGAGCAGTACTTC	CASSQEVVSYEQYF
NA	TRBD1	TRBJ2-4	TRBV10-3	TGTGCCATCAGTGGAGACAGGGGCAAAAACATTCAGTACTTC	CAISGDRGKNIQYF
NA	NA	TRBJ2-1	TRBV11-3	TGTGCCAGCAGTGTTCTACAGGGCTACAATGAGCAGTTCTTC	CASSVLQGYNEQFF
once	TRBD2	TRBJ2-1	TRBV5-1	TGCGCCAGCAGCTTGGGGACTAGCGGGAGGTTTTACAATGAGCAGTTCTTC	CASSLGTSGRFYNEQFF
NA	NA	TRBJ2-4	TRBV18	TGTGCCAGCTCCCTCGAGCAGGTCCGTTCAAACATTCAGTACTTC	CASSLEQVRSNIQYF
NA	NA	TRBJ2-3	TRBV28	TGTGCCAGCAGTTCCCCTGGTGCAGGAACGGTCACAGATACGCAGTATTTT	CASSSPGAGTVTDTQYF
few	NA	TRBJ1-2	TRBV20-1	TGCAGTGCTAGAGTTATGGGCCAAGCGGGTGGCTACACCTTC	CSARVMGQAGGYTF
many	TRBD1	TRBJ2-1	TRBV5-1	TGCGCCAGCAGCTTGGGGACAGGATACTACAATGAGCAGTTCTTC	CASSLGTGYYNEQFF
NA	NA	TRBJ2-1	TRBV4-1	TGCGCCAGCAGCCTAACCCGGGACGGAAAATACAATGAGCAGTTCTTC	CASSLTRDGKYNEQFF
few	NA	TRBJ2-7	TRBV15	TGTGCCACCAGCGGGATTGGGGATTACGAGCAGTACTTC	CATSGIGDYEQYF
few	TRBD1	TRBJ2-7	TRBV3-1	TGTGCCAGCAGCCAACGGAGAGGCCGAGACAGGGCCTCCTACGAGCAGTACTTC	CASSQRRGRDRASYEQYF
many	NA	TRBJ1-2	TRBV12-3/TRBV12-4	TGTGCCAGCAGACGTCCGGGGGGCGGAGGCTACACCTTC	CASRRPGGGGYTF
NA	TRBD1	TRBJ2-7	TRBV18	TGTGCCAGCTCACCGGGGACAGCCAACTACGAGCAGTACTTC	CASSPGTANYEQYF
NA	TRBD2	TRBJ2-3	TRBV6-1	TGTGCCAGCAGGCGGACTAGCGGGGGGGGCAAACTAGAGTATTTT	CASRRTSGGGKLEYF
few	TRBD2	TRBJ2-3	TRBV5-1	TGCGCCAGCAGACCTCCGGGACTAGCGGGAGGCACAGATACGCAGTATTTT	CASRPPGLAGGTDTQYF
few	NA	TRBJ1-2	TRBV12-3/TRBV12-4	TGTGCCAGCAGTTTCCGGGGTGGGGGGAACTATGGCTACACCTTC	CASSFRGGGNYGYTF
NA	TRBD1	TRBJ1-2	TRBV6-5	TGTGCCAGCAGTTACGGGGGACAGGCGGAGTCGGGTACCTTC	CASSYGGQAESGTF
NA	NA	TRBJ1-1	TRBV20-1	TGCAGTGCTAGGAGGATTCCGAACACTGAAGCTTTCTTT	CSARRIPNTEAFF
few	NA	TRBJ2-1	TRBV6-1	TGTGCCAGCAGGGCACTGGGGGATGAGCAGTTCTTC	CASRALGDEQFF
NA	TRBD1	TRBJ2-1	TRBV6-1	TGTGCCAGCAGTACCCCGACAGGGTTAAGGGTCAATGAGCAGTTCTTC	CASSTPTGLRVNEQFF
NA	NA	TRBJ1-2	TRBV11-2	TGTGCCAGCAGCTCCGCGATGACAGGACATAACTATGGCTACACCTTC	CASSSAMTGHNYGYTF
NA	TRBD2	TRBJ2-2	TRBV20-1	TGCAGTGCAAGGACTAGCGGGATCGGGGAGCTGTTTTTT	CSARTSGIGELFF
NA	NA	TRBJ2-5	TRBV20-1	TGCAGTGCTAGCGTCCCGGGCTTACAAGAGACCCAGTACTTC	CSASVPGLQETQYF
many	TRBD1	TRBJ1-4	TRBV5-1	TGCGCCAGCAGCCCGGACAGGGGGGGTGAAAAACTGTTTTTT	CASSPDRGGEKLFF
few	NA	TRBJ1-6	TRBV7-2	TGTGCCAGCAGCTTAGGGTTAGAGGGGTCACCCCTCCACTTT	CASSLGLEGSPLHF
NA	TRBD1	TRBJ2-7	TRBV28	TGTGCCAGCACTCCCTCAGGGACAGGGGGCTACGAGCAGTACTTC	CASTPSGTGGYEQYF
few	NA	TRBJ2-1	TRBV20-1	TGCAGTGCTAGAGTTGGGGGTAGCCTCGGTGAGCAGTTCTTC	CSARVGGSLGEQFF
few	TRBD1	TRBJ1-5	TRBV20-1	TGCAGTGCAAGGACAGGGGGTGTTCAGCCCCAGCATTTT	CSARTGGVQPQHF
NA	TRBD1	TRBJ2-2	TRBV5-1	TGCGCCAGCAGCCCGGAGTGGGACAGGGCCGCCGGGGAGCTGTTTTTT	CASSPEWDRAAGELFF
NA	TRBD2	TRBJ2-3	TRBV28	TGTGCCAGCGGGGGGACTAGACCAGATACGCAGTATTTT	CASGGTRPDTQYF
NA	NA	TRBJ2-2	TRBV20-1	TGCAGTGCTAGACAGGGACCCTCGAACACCGGGGAGCTGTTTTTT	CSARQGPSNTGELFF
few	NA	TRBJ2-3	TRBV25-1	TGTGCCAGCAGTGAACCCGGGCCCCAAGAGGATACGCAGTATTTT	CASSEPGPQEDTQYF
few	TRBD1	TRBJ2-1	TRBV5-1	TGCGCCAGCAGTCGTATTTGGGACAGCCCAGCAGAAACTTACAATGAGCAGTTCTTC	CASSRIWDSPAETYNEQFF
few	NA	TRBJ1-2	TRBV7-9	TGTGCCAGCAGCAATAACAACTATGGCTACACCTTC	CASSNNNYGYTF
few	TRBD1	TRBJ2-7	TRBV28	TGTGCCAGCAGTTTATGGGGGACAGGGTCAGTCTACGAGCAGTACTTC	CASSLWGTGSVYEQYF
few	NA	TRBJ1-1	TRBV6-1	TGTGCCAGCAGTGAACTTGTAGGGGCCCTTGAAGCTTTCTTT	CASSELVGALEAFF
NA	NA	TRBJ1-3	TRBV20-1	TGCAGTGCCGCAGTCGGAGGCTCTGGAAACACCATATATTTT	CSAAVGGSGNTIYF
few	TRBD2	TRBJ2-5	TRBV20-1	TGCGGTGCTAGCGGGGGGTACCACAAAGAGACCCAGTACTTC	CGASGGYHKETQYF